This T cell receptor (beta chain) was documented in a study of T cell changes during pregnancy in multiple sclerosis. V lost 0 bases and J lost 5, with 20 bases in between. The germline V gene has CDR1 ENHRY and CDR2 SYGVKD. This CDR3 comprises 18 residues. TCRdb keeps only in-frame clones here, not all; method: immunoSEQ multiplex PCR. The sample holds about 70,000 clones, 75% to 95% seen once. The V and J genes are TRBV10-3 and TRBJ2-1, with D perhaps TRBD2 (6 bases). The sequence was obtained from a female donor with multiple sclerosis, enrolled in a pregnancy study. Specimen: peripheral blood, collected in the first trimester of pregnancy. The CDR3 nucleotides are TGTGCCATCAGTGAGTCGAAAGGGGTAGGGCGGGGAAACAATGAGCAGTTCTTC. This sequence encodes CAISESKGVGRGNNEQFF.